The next 26 T cell receptor beta chains were all read from a single sample in a study of blood T cell repertoires in COVID-19. Libraries were prepared by immunoSEQ multiplex PCR; TCRdb keeps only in-frame clonotypes and omits some of them. Of 150,000 to 200,000 clones in the sample, about four fifths were seen once. Sequencing was done on a sample of peripheral blood. These receptors were taken from a woman older than 75 with active or convalescent COVID-19.

This chain uses TRBV7-9 with TRBJ1-5; 7 bases align to TRBD1. Germline CDR1 reads SEHNR; CDR2 reads FQNEAQ (reference sequence). This CDR3 is 15 amino acids long. V shed 5 bases and J 2 bases; nucleotides not matched to a gene: 6. CDR3 bases: TGTGCCAGCAGCCCACTAGGGGGCGGCAATCAGCCCCAGCATTTT. This sequence encodes CASSPLGGGNQPQHF.

The rearrangement uses TRBV24-1 and TRBJ1-2, with 9 bases fitting TRBD1. Germline-derived CDR1 and CDR2 are KGHDR and SFDVKD. V lost 9 bases to trimming and J lost 8 bases; unmatched junction nucleotides: 6. This CDR3 is built from 12 residues. This CDR3 is CATYRQGGGYTF. DNA for the CDR3: TGTGCCACCTACAGACAGGGGGGCGGCTACACCTTC.

The chain joins TRBV6-6 to TRBJ2-2, with TRBD1 matching 9 bases. The V gene end was trimmed by 5 bases and the J gene end by 3 bases; junction bases not matched to a gene: 4. The V gene's germline CDR1 is MNHNY and CDR2 SVGAGI (reference sequence). The CDR3 is 15 amino acids. The CDR3 DNA reads as TGTGCCAGCAGTGGGGGACAGGGTCACACCGGGGAGCTGTTTTTT. Translation gives CASSGGQGHTGELFF.

The chain combines TRBV4-1 with TRBJ2-1, with D unclear. Trimming shortened V by 8 bases and J by 8 bases, and 13 bases separated the two germline ends. Per the germline V gene, CDR1 is MGHRA and CDR2 is YSYEKL. The CDR3 loop spans 12 amino acids. CDR3 loop: CASRFGEDEQFF. The CDR3 nucleotides read TGCGCCAGCCGATTTGGTGAGGATGAGCAGTTCTTC.

This clone was seen only a few times. This CDR3 is also generated by other DNA sequences in the sample. The genes are TRBV5-1 and TRBJ2-1; 9 nucleotides line up with TRBD2. Germline lookup yields CDR1 SGHRS and CDR2 YFSETQ. V shed 0 bases and J 5 bases; nucleotides not matched to a gene: 0. The CDR3 loop spans 14 amino acids. The CDR3 region is CASSLGLADNEQFF. The CDR3 nucleotides read TGCGCCAGCAGCTTGGGACTAGCGGACAATGAGCAGTTCTTC.

The chain uses TRBV2 and TRBJ1-1, with D possibly TRBD1 on 5 matching bases. The V gene's germline CDR1 is SNHLY and CDR2 FYNNEI. V dropped 7 bases and J dropped 2 bases, with 14 bases sitting between them. The CDR3 has 14 residues. CDR3 sequence reads: CASTTSRANTEAFF. The CDR3 DNA sequence: TGTGCCAGCACCACGAGCAGGGCAAACACTGAAGCTTTCTTT.

The CDR3 loop reads CASSFSQDSNEQFF. The CDR3 bases are TGCGCCAGCAGCTTCTCCCAGGATTCTAATGAGCAGTTCTTC. V is TRBV5-1 and J is TRBJ2-1, with D unresolved. This CDR3 has 14 amino acids. In germline, CDR1 is SGHRS, CDR2 YFSETQ. The V and J ends lost 2 bases and 7 bases respectively, with 13 bases between them.

The chain joins TRBV3-1 (or the pseudogene TRBV3-2) to TRBJ2-6, with D possibly TRBD1 on 6 matching bases. Trimming took off 2 bases at V and 2 bases at J, with 10 bases between the two ends. CDR1 is LGHDT, CDR2 YNNKEL, per germline (reference sequence). The CDR3 consists of 16 residues. CDR3 coding DNA: TGTGCCAGCAGCCAATCCAGGGGAGCTGGGGCCAACGTCCTGACTTTC. This translates into CASSQSRGAGANVLTF.

This chain uses TRBV18 with TRBJ1-3; D gene unclear. V was trimmed by 0 bases and J by 4 bases, leaving 13 bases between them. The germline V gene has CDR1 KGHSH and CDR2 LQKENI. The CDR3 has 16 residues. DNA for the CDR3: TGTGCCAGCTCACCACCGGGGAGCCCCCTAGGAAACACCATATATTTT. This codes for CASSPPGSPLGNTIYF. Full variable domain (missing parts from reference TRBV18 and TRBJ1-3): NAGVMQNPRHLVRRRGQEARLRCSPMKGHSHVYWYRQLPEEGLKFMVYLQKENIIDESGMPKERFSAEFPKEGPSILRIQQVVRGDSAAYFCASSPPGSPLGNTIYFGEGSWLTVV.

The chain joins TRBV5-6 to TRBJ1-1; 7 bases align to TRBD1. This CDR3 has 13 residues. The J segment lost 7 bases and the V segment lost 4 bases, leaving 7 bases of the junction unmatched. Germline V lookup: CDR1 SGHDT, CDR2 YYEEEE. CDR3 protein: CASSPGTAREAFF. The CDR3 DNA is TGTGCCAGCAGCCCCGGGACAGCTCGTGAAGCTTTCTTT.

V and J are TRBV18 and TRBJ1-5, with D unresolved. Germline lookup yields CDR1 KGHSH and CDR2 LQKENI. V was shortened by 2 bases and J by 6 bases, with 8 bases between the two germline ends. CDR3 length: 13 amino acids. Written as DNA, the CDR3 is TGTGCCAGCTCACCAGACATGGGTCAGCCCCAGCATTTT. Its translation is CASSPDMGQPQHF. Using reference TRBV18 and TRBJ1-5 for the parts outside the CDR3, the full variable domain is NAGVMQNPRHLVRRRGQEARLRCSPMKGHSHVYWYRQLPEEGLKFMVYLQKENIIDESGMPKERFSAEFPKEGPSILRIQQVVRGDSAAYFCASSPDMGQPQHFGDGTRLSIL.

The chain has TRBV7-2 and TRBJ1-5; D gene unclear. Germline-derived CDR1 and CDR2 are SGHTA and FQGNSA. Trimming took off 5 bases at V and 2 bases at J, with 13 bases between the two ends. The CDR3 consists of 15 residues. CDR3 sequence: CASSLTRPGNQPQHF. The CDR3 nucleotides read TGTGCCAGCAGCCTGACGAGGCCGGGCAATCAGCCCCAGCATTTT.

This chain uses TRBV5-4 with TRBJ2-7; 11 nucleotides agree with TRBD1. There are 15 residues in the CDR3. Trimming took 4 bases from V and 0 from J; bases not matched to a gene: 3. CDR1 SGHNT and CDR2 YYREEE come from the germline V gene (reference sequence). The CDR3 bases are TGTGCCAGCAGCGGGGGACAGGGGGTCTCCTACGAGCAGTACTTC. This sequence encodes CASSGGQGVSYEQYF.

V gene TRBV5-1 combines with J gene TRBJ1-3; no definite D call. The V end lost 1 base, the J end lost 0 bases, and 23 bases lay between the germline ends. This CDR3 spans 20 amino acids. Germline CDR1 SGHRS, CDR2 YFSETQ. CDR3 DNA sequence: TGCGCCAGCAGCTTGAGGCCCCGACCCTTGACTGTTACCTCTGGAAACACCATATATTTT. Translated, it gives CASSLRPRPLTVTSGNTIYF.

This chain links TRBV19 with TRBJ1-5; TRBD1 matches at 8 bases. With V trimmed by 5 bases and J by 5 bases, 8 bases remained unmatched. This CDR3 contains 15 residues. The germline gives CDR1 LNHDA, CDR2 SQIVND (reference sequence). The CDR3 here is CASSRPQGAHQPQHF. The DNA for the CDR3 is TGTGCCAGTAGTCGCCCGCAGGGGGCCCATCAGCCCCAGCATTTT.

This chain joins TRBV10-1 and TRBJ2-3; a possible D gene is TRBD1 (5 bases). Trimming pared 10 bases from V and 4 bases from J, leaving 12 bases between. This CDR3 spans 12 amino acids. Germline lookup yields CDR1 WNHNN and CDR2 SYGVQD (reference sequence). CDR3 in DNA: TGCGCCACCCAAGGGGCTGCAGATACGCAGTATTTT. It is translated as CATQGAADTQYF.

This rearrangement joins TRBV6-5 to TRBJ1-1; D not certain. The CDR3 is 14 amino acids. Trimming removed 0 bases at V and 1 base at J, with 6 bases between. From germline, CDR1 is MNHEY and CDR2 SVGAGI. This CDR3 is CASSYSPGNTEAFF. The CDR3 DNA reads TGTGCCAGCAGTTACTCTCCGGGGAACACTGAAGCTTTCTTT.

The chain recombines TRBV5-1 with TRBJ2-1, with D perhaps matching TRBD2 (6 bases). V was trimmed by 3 bases and J by 3 bases, leaving 13 bases between them. The CDR3 is made up of 15 amino acids. The germline V gene has CDR1 SGHRS and CDR2 YFSETQ. The CDR3 DNA reads TGCGCCAGCAGCTCGGGACTGGACTACTACAATGAGCAGTTCTTC. Residues: CASSSGLDYYNEQFF.

This clone was seen a single time. The chain uses TRBV3-1 (or the pseudogene TRBV3-2) and TRBJ1-3; 8 nucleotides align to TRBD1. CDR3 length equals 16 residues. CDR1 is LGHDT and CDR2 is YNNKEL in the germline V gene (reference sequence). Losses at the gene ends were 4 bases for V and 8 bases for J; bases not matched to a gene: 13. CDR3 protein: CASSPYPGQVSDTIYF. CDR3 sequence (DNA): TGTGCCAGCAGCCCCTATCCGGGACAGGTATCGGACACCATATATTTT.

The J gene is TRBJ2-2, the V gene TRBV10-3; D may be TRBD2 (6 bases). Trimming left V 4 bases short and J 1 base short, with 13 bases between. The CDR3 runs to 16 residues. Germline CDR1 reads ENHRY; CDR2 reads SYGVKD. The CDR3 loop is CAISGEGGVNTGELFF. CDR3 in DNA: TGTGCCATCAGTGGTGAGGGAGGCGTGAACACCGGGGAGCTGTTTTTT.

The rearrangement links TRBV4-2 to TRBJ1-5, with no clear D. V lost 0 bases and J lost 2, with 8 bases in between. Germline V gene data show CDR1 as LGHNA and CDR2 as YNFKEQ. The CDR3 has 15 amino acids. CDR3 DNA sequence: TGTGCCAGCAGCCAAGATCCTAATGGCAATCAGCCCCAGCATTTT. Translating it yields CASSQDPNGNQPQHF.

This clone was seen only a few times. The junction and the germline gene differ at one end; a read error may be behind it. The rearrangement uses TRBV4-2 and TRBJ1-4; D gene ambiguous. The CDR3 is 17 residues long. Per the germline V gene, CDR1 is LGHNA and CDR2 is YNFKEQ. The CDR3 DNA sequence: TGTGCCAGCAGTACACTAAGCAATCCGGGTTCTAGTTGGGTCAGATTCTTT. Its translation is CASSTLSNPGSSWVRFF.

This clone appeared a single time. The chain combines TRBV5-1 with TRBJ2-3; D uncertain. The CDR3 contains 16 residues. Trimming shortened V by 0 bases and J by 4 bases, and 15 bases separated the two germline ends. From germline, CDR1 is SGHRS and CDR2 YFSETQ. This chain's CDR3 is CASSLADIAWADTQYF. CDR3 nucleotides: TGCGCCAGCAGCTTGGCTGATATAGCCTGGGCAGATACGCAGTATTTT.

J is TRBJ2-2 and V is TRBV20-1; 7 bases match TRBD1. Germline CDR1 reads DFQATT; CDR2 reads SNEGSKA (reference sequence). V was clipped by 3 bases and J by 5 bases; unmatched bases: 6. The CDR3 is 14 amino acids. CDR3 loop: CSASMQGVTGELFF. The DNA for the CDR3 is TGCAGTGCTAGTATGCAGGGGGTAACCGGGGAGCTGTTTTTT.

This clone was detected only a few times. The rearrangement links TRBV18 to TRBJ2-1; 12 bases line up with TRBD2. Germline trimming cut 0 bases from V and 4 bases from J; bases unmatched to any gene: 7. The germline V gene has CDR1 KGHSH and CDR2 LQKENI. The CDR3 runs to 18 residues. The CDR3 DNA reads as TGTGCCAGCTCACCACCGACGACTAGCGGGAGACTATACAATGAGCAGTTCTTC. Translation gives CASSPPTTSGRLYNEQFF.

J is TRBJ2-1 and V is TRBV5-1; 8 nucleotides line up with TRBD1. The CDR3 contains 15 residues. The germline gives CDR1 SGHRS, CDR2 YFSETQ. Trimming cost V 6 bases and J 4 bases; bases outside gene matches: 9. The CDR3 sequence is CASTQSGQVYNEQFF. DNA of the CDR3: TGCGCCAGCACCCAATCGGGACAGGTATACAATGAGCAGTTCTTC.